Detailed here is one T cell receptor beta chain. Antigen: not known. The sample is drawn from a study of T-cell memory formation after mild COVID-19. Across the study: TCR clusters showed largely donor specificity. Regarding the study as a whole: Pre-infection memory showed some responding clones, and this suggested that cross-reactive memory joined.

5'RACE primed at constant segments yielded TCR alpha and TCR beta cDNA libraries bearing sample barcodes and UMIs. Using its own MiXCR run on the 5' RACE reads, TCRdb lists one record per CDR3 protein. The sample has fewer than 600,000 distinct CDR3 sequences, 20% to 25% seen once. The receptor's source is an adult woman who had mild COVID-19 (a few samples of this study predate the infection). Cell type and time point are not known. Sequenced material: PBMCs or a T cell subset sorted from them (not recorded which).

This CDR3 is CASSLEGQPSYEQYF. In DNA form, the CDR3 reads TGTGCCAGCAGCTTAGAGGGACAGCCCTCCTACGAGCAGTACTTC. The V gene is TRBV7-2, the J gene TRBJ2-7, with TRBD1 matching over 7 bases. The V segment lost 1 base and the J segment 0 bases; nucleotides outside the gene matches: 3. Germline values: CDR1 SGHTA, CDR2 FQGNSA. The length of the CDR3 is 15 residues. Variable domain in full (rest from reference TRBV7-2 and TRBJ2-7): GAGVSQSPSNKVTEKGKDVELRCDPISGHTALYWYRQSLGQGLEFLIYFQGNSAPDKSGLPSDRFSAERTGGSVSTLTIQRTQQEDSAVYLCASSLEGQPSYEQYFGPGTRLTVT.